This T cell receptor (beta chain) emerged from a study of T cells in localized non-small cell lung cancer. General study points: Greater T cell density in blood accompanied longer overall survival. Uninvolved adjacent lung had more T cell clonality than any other tissue, topping tumor. Analysis by sequencing included only one tumor region, so heterogeneity remains possible. The appearance of a median around 57 of the top 100 tumor clones was seen in adjacent lung.

Assay: immunoSEQ multiplex PCR; the TCRdb copy retains only in-frame clones and omits some. The data hold 90,000 to 100,000 clones, with more than 75% observed a single time. As regards this clone: Its specificity is unknown.

This specimen was PBMCs, taken before any cancer treatment. The sequence derives from a woman aged 35-75 years with stage II squamous cell lung carcinoma.

Here the CDR3 reads CASNIRQGGGYTF. CDR3 coding DNA: TGTGCCAGCAACATACGACAGGGAGGTGGCTACACCTTC. This chain connects TRBV6-1 to TRBJ1-2, with 7 positions matching TRBD1. The germline CDR1 and CDR2 sequences are MNHNS and SASEGT. This CDR3 has 13 residues. Germline trimming cut 7 bases from V and 7 bases from J; bases unmatched to any gene: 9.